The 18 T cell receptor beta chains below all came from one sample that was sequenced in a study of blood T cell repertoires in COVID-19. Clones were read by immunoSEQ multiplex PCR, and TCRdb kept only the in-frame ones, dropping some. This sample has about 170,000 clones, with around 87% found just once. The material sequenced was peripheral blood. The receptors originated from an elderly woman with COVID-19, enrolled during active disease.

The CDR3: CASSPGGAVDSGNTIYF. CDR3 in DNA: TGTGCCAGCAGCCCAGGGGGCGCAGTCGATTCTGGAAACACCATATATTTT. The rearrangement uses TRBV7-2 and TRBJ1-3; 8 positions match TRBD1. J gave up 1 base and V 5 bases, and 10 bases lay outside the gene matches. The CDR3 runs to 17 residues. Germline values: CDR1 SGHTA, CDR2 FQGNSA.

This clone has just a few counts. CDR3 nucleotides: TGTGCCAGCAGCCCCCCCCGACAGGGGGGAGGCGAGCAGTACTTC. It specifies CASSPPRQGGGEQYF. V and J are TRBV28 and TRBJ2-7; 9 bases are shared with TRBD1. CDR1 MDHEN and CDR2 SYDVKM come from the germline V gene. V lost 6 bases, J lost 6 bases, and 12 bases stayed unmatched. The CDR3 covers 15 residues. Full variable domain (rest looked up from reference TRBV28 and TRBJ2-7): DVKVTQSSRYLVKRTGEKVFLECVQDMDHENMFWYRQDPGLGLRLIYFSYDVKMKEKGDIPEGYSVSREKKERFSLILESASTNQTSMYLCASSPPRQGGGEQYFGPGTRLTVT.

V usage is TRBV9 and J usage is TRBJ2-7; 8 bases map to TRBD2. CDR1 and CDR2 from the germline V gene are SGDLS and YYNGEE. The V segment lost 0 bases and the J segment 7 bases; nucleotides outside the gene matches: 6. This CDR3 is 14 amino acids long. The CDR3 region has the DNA TGTGCCAGCAGCGTAGGTGTAGCGGGGAGGGAGCAGTACTTC. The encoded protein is CASSVGVAGREQYF.

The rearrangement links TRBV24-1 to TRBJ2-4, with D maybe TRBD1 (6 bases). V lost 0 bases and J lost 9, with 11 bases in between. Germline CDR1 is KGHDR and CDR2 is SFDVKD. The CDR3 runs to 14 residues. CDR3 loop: CATSDLAGAGIQYF. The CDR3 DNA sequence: TGTGCCACCAGTGATTTGGCAGGGGCGGGCATTCAGTACTTC.

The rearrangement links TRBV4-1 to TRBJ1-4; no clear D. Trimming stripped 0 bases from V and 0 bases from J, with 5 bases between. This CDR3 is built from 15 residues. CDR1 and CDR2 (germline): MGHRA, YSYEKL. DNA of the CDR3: TGCGCCAGCAGCCAAGACGGTCCAACTAATGAAAAACTGTTTTTT. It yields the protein CASSQDGPTNEKLFF.

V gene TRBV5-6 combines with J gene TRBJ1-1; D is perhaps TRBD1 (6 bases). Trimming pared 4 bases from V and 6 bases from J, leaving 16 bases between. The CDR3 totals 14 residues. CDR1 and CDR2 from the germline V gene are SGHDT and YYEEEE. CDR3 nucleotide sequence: TGTGCCAGCAGCCCCACAGGGCGGCCCCCTGAAGCTTTCTTT. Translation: CASSPTGRPPEAFF.

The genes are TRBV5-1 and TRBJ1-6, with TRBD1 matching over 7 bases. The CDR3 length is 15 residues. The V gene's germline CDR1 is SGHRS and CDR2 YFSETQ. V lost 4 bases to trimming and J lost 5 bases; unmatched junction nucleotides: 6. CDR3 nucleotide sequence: TGCGCCAGCAGCCCCCGGGGGACAGATAATTCACCCCTCCACTTT. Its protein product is CASSPRGTDNSPLHF.

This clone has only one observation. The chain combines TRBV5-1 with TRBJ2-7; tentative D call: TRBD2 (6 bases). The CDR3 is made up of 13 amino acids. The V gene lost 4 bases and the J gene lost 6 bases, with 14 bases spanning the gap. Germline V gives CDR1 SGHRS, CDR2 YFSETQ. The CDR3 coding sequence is TGCGCCAGCAGCACCGGACTACAAAGCGAGCAGTACTTC. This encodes CASSTGLQSEQYF.

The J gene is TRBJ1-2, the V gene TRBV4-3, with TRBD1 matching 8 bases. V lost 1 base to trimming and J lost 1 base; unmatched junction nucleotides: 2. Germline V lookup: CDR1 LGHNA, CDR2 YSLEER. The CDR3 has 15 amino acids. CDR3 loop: CASSQGGQVNYGYTF. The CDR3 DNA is TGCGCCAGCAGCCAAGGGGGACAGGTTAACTATGGCTACACCTTC.

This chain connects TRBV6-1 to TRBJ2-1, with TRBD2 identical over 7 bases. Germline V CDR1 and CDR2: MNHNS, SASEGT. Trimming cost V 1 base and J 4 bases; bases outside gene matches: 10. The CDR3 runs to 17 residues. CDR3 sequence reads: CASSEGGWEGRYNEQFF. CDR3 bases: TGTGCCAGCAGTGAAGGGGGGTGGGAGGGCCGGTACAATGAGCAGTTCTTC.

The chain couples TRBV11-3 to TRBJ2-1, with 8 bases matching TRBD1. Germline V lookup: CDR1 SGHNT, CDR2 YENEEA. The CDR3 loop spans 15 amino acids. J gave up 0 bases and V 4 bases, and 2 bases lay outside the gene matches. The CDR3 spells CASSSDRGSYNEQFF. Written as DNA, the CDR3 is TGTGCCAGCAGCTCAGACAGGGGCTCCTACAATGAGCAGTTCTTC.

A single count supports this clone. CDR3 sequence reads: CASSSYGVNSPLHF. In DNA form, the CDR3 reads TGTGCCAGCAGTTCTTACGGGGTTAATTCACCCCTCCACTTT. The genes are TRBV27 and TRBJ1-6; no reliable D call. Germline values: CDR1 MNHEY, CDR2 SMNVEV (reference sequence). V dropped 4 bases and J dropped 6 bases, with 10 bases sitting between them. This CDR3 has 14 residues.

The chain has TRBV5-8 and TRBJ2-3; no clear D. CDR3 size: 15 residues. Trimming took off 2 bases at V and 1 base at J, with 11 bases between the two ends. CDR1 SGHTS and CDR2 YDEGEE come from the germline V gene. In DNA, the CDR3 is TGTGCCAGCAGCTTTGGAGATAGTGGCACAGATACGCAGTATTTT. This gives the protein CASSFGDSGTDTQYF. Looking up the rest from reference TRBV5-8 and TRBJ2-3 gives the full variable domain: EAGVTQSPTHLIKTRGQQATLRCSPISGHTSVYWYQQALGLGLQFLLWYDEGEERNRGNFPPRFSGRQFPNYSSELNVNALELEDSALYLCASSFGDSGTDTQYFGPGTRLTVL.

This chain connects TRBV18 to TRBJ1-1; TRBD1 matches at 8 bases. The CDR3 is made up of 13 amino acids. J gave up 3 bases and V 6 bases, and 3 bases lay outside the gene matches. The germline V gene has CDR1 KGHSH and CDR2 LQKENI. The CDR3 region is CASSEDRDTEAFF. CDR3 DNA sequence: TGTGCCAGCTCCGAGGACAGGGACACTGAAGCTTTCTTT.

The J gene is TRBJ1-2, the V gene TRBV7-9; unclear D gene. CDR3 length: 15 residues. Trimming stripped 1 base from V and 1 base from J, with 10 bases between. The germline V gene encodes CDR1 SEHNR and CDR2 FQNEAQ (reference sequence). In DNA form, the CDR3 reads TGTGCCAGCAGCTTAGGACAACCTATTAACTATGGCTACACCTTC. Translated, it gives CASSLGQPINYGYTF.

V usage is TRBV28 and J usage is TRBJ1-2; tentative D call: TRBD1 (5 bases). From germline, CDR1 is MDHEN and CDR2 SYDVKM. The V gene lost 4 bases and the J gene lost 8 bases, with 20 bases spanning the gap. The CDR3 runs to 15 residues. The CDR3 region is CASSSDLQELYGYTF. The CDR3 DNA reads TGTGCCAGCAGTTCGGATCTACAGGAGTTATACGGCTACACCTTC.

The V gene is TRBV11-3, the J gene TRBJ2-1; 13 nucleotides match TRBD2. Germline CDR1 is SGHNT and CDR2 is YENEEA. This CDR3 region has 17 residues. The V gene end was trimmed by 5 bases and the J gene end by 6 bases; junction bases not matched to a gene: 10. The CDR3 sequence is CASSPPLTSGRTNEQFF. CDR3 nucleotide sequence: TGTGCCAGCAGCCCCCCATTGACTAGCGGGAGGACCAATGAGCAGTTCTTC.

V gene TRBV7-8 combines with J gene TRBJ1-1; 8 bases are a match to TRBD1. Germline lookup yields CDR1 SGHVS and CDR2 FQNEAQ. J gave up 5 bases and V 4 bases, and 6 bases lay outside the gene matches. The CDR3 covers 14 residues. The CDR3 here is CASSSWTGRTEAFF. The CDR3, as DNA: TGTGCCAGCAGCTCCTGGACAGGGCGTACTGAAGCTTTCTTT.